This TCR beta chain came from a study of graft-versus-host responses after intestinal transplantation. Study details: Transplants given to recipients were multivisceral, liver-intestinal, or isolated intestinal. Among the recipients, all got anti-thymocyte globulin induction and then tacrolimus and steroids for around 3 years. Notes on the study in general: Individuals who had graft-donor T cell macrochimerism had allografts that showed high graft-versus-host to host-versus-graft clonal ratios. GvH clonotypes were identified within recipient marrow, with a subset emerging first in ileum or blood.

Worth noting for this clone: Its antigen is unidentified.

Only in-frame clones appear in the TCRdb table, and some are missing; sequencing was by immunoSEQ multiplex PCR. The sample carries about 130,000 clones, approximately 91% recorded once. The sequence was collected from a human donor who received an intestinal transplant. The starting material was unstimulated CD4+ T cells sorted from spleen or lymph node cells, obtained before intestinal transplant.

The CDR3 loop reads CASSKRGVVGNQPQHF. In DNA, the CDR3 is TGTGCCAGCAGTAAGAGGGGGGTTGTAGGCAATCAGCCCCAGCATTTT. The chain joins TRBV7-3 to TRBJ1-5, with D maybe TRBD1 (6 bases). V was cut by 6 bases and J by 2 bases, with 17 bases left in between. Germline V gives CDR1 SGHTA, CDR2 FQGTGA. The CDR3 is 16 amino acids.